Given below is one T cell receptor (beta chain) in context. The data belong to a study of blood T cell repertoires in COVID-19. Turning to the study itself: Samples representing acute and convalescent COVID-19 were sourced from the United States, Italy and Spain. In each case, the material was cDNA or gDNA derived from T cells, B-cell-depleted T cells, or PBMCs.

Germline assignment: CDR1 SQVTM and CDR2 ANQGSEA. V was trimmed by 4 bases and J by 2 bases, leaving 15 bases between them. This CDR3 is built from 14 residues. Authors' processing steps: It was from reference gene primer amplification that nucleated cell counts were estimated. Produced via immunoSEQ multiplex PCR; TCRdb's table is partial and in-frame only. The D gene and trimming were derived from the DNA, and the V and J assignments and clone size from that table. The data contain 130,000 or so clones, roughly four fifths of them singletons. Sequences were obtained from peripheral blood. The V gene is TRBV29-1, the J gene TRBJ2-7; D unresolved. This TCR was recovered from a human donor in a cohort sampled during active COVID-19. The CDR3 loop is CSVGRRYPPYEQYF. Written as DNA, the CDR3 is TGCAGCGTTGGCCGCAGGTACCCTCCCTACGAGCAGTACTTC.